This T cell receptor beta chain was captured by sequencing in a study of blood T cell repertoires in COVID-19. V gave up 6 bases and J gave up 11 bases; unmatched junction bases: 10. The CDR3 loop spans 13 amino acids. Germline lookup yields CDR1 KGHSH and CDR2 LQKENI. Measured with immunoSEQ multiplex PCR; TCRdb has only the in-frame clones, and not every one. The data hold approximately 160,000 clones, with around 83% observed a single time. Sequencing used PBMCs or T cells enriched from blood (not recorded which). This clonotype was sampled from a woman between 50 and 59 years old in a cohort exposed to, infected with or recovered from COVID-19 (not recorded which). The rearrangement uses TRBV18 and TRBJ1-3; TRBD1 matches at 7 bases. CDR3 coding DNA: TGTGCCAGCTCGGCGGACAGGCCTAAGGCCATATATTTT. This encodes CASSADRPKAIYF.